This T cell receptor (beta chain) was identified during a study of naive and memory T cell subsets. CDR1 is MGHDK, CDR2 SYGVNS, per germline. The germline V and J ends were trimmed by 3 bases and 4 bases, with 6 bases remaining between them. The CDR3 contains 12 residues. The beta constant-region primer was an equimolar mix of two oligonucleotides covering TRBC1 and TRBC2. TCRdb analysed the UMI-ligation and nested PCR reads with MiXCR anew, one entry per CDR3 protein. The data contain tens of thousands of distinct CDR3 sequences, over 10% of them singletons. The chain is built from TRBV25-1 and TRBJ2-5; no reliable D call. The sequenced sample consisted of central memory CD4+ T cells from blood. The source of this sequence is a human donor in good health. The CDR3 DNA sequence: TGTGCCAGCAGTGATAGGATAGAGACCCAGTACTTC. Protein: CASSDRIETQYF.